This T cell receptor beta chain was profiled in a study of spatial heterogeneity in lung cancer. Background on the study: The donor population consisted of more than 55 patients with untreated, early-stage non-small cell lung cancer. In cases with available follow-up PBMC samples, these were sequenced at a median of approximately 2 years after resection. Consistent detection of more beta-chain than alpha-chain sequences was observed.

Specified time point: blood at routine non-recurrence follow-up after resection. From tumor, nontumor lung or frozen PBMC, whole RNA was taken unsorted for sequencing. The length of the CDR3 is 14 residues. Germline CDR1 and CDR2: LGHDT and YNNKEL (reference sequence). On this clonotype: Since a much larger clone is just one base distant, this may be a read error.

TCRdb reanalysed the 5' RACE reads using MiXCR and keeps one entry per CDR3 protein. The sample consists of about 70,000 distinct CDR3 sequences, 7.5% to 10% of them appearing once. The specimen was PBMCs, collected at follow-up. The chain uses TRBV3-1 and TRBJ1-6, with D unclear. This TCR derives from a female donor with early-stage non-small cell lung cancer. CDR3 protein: CASNQSSYNSPLHF. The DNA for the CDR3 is TGTGCCAGCAACCAAAGCTCCTATAATTCACCCCTCCACTTT.